This passage covers 31 T cell receptor beta chains from one sample sequenced in a study of T-cell reconstitution after alpha-beta-depleted transplantation in children. Unique molecular identifiers were incorporated when the TCRbeta library was constructed. Via MiXCR, TCRdb re-called the PCR reads, giving one row per CDR3 protein. The sample has a few hundred thousand distinct CDR3 sequences, roughly a tenth seen once. Material: PBMCs from the stem cell graft donor, obtained from the stem cell graft. These receptors all come from a human donor who donated a stem cell graft to a child with acute lymphoblastic leukemia.

This CDR3 reads CASSLRTAANTEAFF. In nucleotides, the CDR3 is TGCGCCAGCAGCTTGAGAACGGCCGCGAACACTGAAGCTTTCTTT. The chain combines TRBV5-1 with TRBJ1-1; no firm D call. Germline V gives CDR1 SGHRS, CDR2 YFSETQ. The CDR3 is 15 residues long. Between the trimmed V and J ends, which lost 1 base and 1 base, there was a span of 11 bases.

J is TRBJ2-3 and V is TRBV9; the match to TRBD2 covers 8 bases. The germline V gene has CDR1 SGDLS and CDR2 YYNGEE. V lost 2 bases, J lost 5 bases, and 16 bases stayed unmatched. CDR3 length: 18 amino acids. CDR3 in DNA: TGTGCCAGCAGCGTCCTACTCCTTCCCCGGGGGGGAGTAGATACGCAGTATTTT. Its translation is CASSVLLLPRGGVDTQYF.

The genes are TRBV19 and TRBJ2-3; 9 nucleotides align to TRBD1. Germline V lookup: CDR1 LNHDA, CDR2 SQIVND (reference sequence). The CDR3 length is 15 residues. V was pared by 5 bases and J by 5 bases, with 8 bases of the junction left unmatched. This CDR3 is CASSVGQGRGDTQYF. CDR3 sequence (DNA): TGTGCCAGTAGTGTGGGACAGGGTAGGGGAGATACGCAGTATTTT.

This clonotype was seen many times. V and J are TRBV7-8 and TRBJ1-1; unclear D gene. In germline, CDR1 is SGHVS, CDR2 FQNEAQ. CDR3 length equals 14 residues. Deletions cut 1 base from V and 1 base from J, with 7 bases between. In nucleotides, the CDR3 is TGTGCCAGCAGCTTAGGGCGGGGGAACACTGAAGCTTTCTTT. Its translation: CASSLGRGNTEAFF.

Only a few counts were recorded for this clonotype. This chain connects TRBV18 to TRBJ1-4; possibly TRBD1 for D (5 bases). Looked up from germline, CDR1 is KGHSH and CDR2 is LQKENI. The V end was cut by 3 bases, the J end by 2 bases, with 13 bases between. The CDR3 contains 16 residues. The CDR3 DNA follows: TGTGCCAGCTCACCCATCACAGGATCGACTAATGAAAAACTGTTTTTT. This gives the protein CASSPITGSTNEKLFF.

This clonotype appeared many times. This chain links TRBV29-1 with TRBJ2-5; TRBD2 matches at 9 bases. The germline V gene encodes CDR1 SQVTM and CDR2 ANQGSEA. The CDR3 is made up of 12 amino acids. With 7 bases clipped from V and 3 bases from J, the junction kept 3 bases outside the gene matches. The DNA of the CDR3 is TGCAGCGCTCGGACTAGCGAAGAGACCCAGTACTTC. It yields the protein CSARTSEETQYF.

This chain links TRBV28 with TRBJ2-4, with 8 bases that match TRBD1. This CDR3 is 17 amino acids long. Germline V gives CDR1 MDHEN, CDR2 SYDVKM. Losses at the gene ends were 5 bases for V and 0 bases for J; bases not matched to a gene: 9. CDR3 DNA sequence: TGTGCCAGCAGTGCAAAAGGACAGGGAGTAGCCAAAAACATTCAGTACTTC. Translating it yields CASSAKGQGVAKNIQYF.

In this sample, this clonotype turned up many times. The V gene is TRBV12-3 or TRBV12-4, the J gene TRBJ2-1; 12 nucleotides match TRBD2. V lost 4 bases to trimming and J lost 5 bases; unmatched junction nucleotides: 6. CDR3 size: 16 residues. The CDR3, as DNA: TGTGCCAGCAGTTCCCCCGGACTAGCGGGGCACAATGAGCAGTTCTTC. Translating gives CASSSPGLAGHNEQFF.

The V and J genes are TRBV7-9 and TRBJ2-7, with 9 nucleotides matching TRBD1. Losses at the gene ends were 3 bases for V and 3 bases for J; bases not matched to a gene: 9. The CDR3 is made up of 16 amino acids. The germline gives CDR1 SEHNR, CDR2 FQNEAQ (reference sequence). The CDR3 sequence: CASSFTGTGTLYEQYF. The CDR3 region has the DNA TGTGCCAGCAGCTTTACCGGGACAGGGACCCTCTACGAGCAGTACTTC.

The chain uses TRBV6-1 and TRBJ1-2, with D unclear. V lost 2 bases and J 5 bases, leaving 15 bases between the germline ends. Germline V gives CDR1 MNHNS, CDR2 SASEGT. The CDR3 has 15 amino acids. The CDR3 loop is CASSEFPDPKYGYTF. CDR3 bases: TGTGCCAGCAGTGAATTCCCGGACCCGAAATATGGCTACACCTTC.

This chain uses TRBV7-2 with TRBJ2-3; D perhaps matches TRBD1 (6 bases). V gave up 3 bases and J gave up 11 bases, with 15 bases separating them. CDR1 and CDR2 from the germline V gene are SGHTA and FQGNSA. The CDR3 sequence is 13 residues long. The CDR3 DNA is TGTGCCAGCAGCTTTCCTCCAGGGGACCAGCAGTATTTT. Protein sequence: CASSFPPGDQQYF. The whole variable domain, filled in from reference TRBV7-2 and TRBJ2-3, reads GAGVSQSPSNKVTEKGKDVELRCDPISGHTALYWYRQSLGQGLEFLIYFQGNSAPDKSGLPSDRFSAERTGGSVSTLTIQRTQQEDSAVYLCASSFPPGDQQYFGPGTRLTVL.

This clonotype was counted a few times. The chain couples TRBV5-6 to TRBJ2-2; D is undetermined. The CDR3 spans 16 residues. Germline lookup yields CDR1 SGHDT and CDR2 YYEEEE. The V and J ends lost 0 bases and 4 bases respectively, with 13 bases between them. In DNA form, the CDR3 reads TGTGCCAGCAGCTTGGGTGCATGGGGTTCCACCGGGGAGCTGTTTTTT. Protein: CASSLGAWGSTGELFF.

The chain recombines TRBV7-9 with TRBJ2-1; 15 positions match TRBD2. Losses at the gene ends were 4 bases for V and 8 bases for J; bases not matched to a gene: 6. Germline CDR1 SEHNR, CDR2 FQNEAQ (reference sequence). This CDR3 has 16 residues. CDR3 sequence: CASSSGLAGGHYEQFF. The CDR3 DNA reads as TGTGCCAGCAGCTCCGGACTAGCGGGGGGGCATTATGAGCAGTTCTTC.

This clonotype occurred many times. This chain connects TRBV18 to TRBJ2-4, with 8 bases identical to TRBD1. J gave up 2 bases and V 2 bases, and 14 bases lay outside the gene matches. Germline-derived CDR1 and CDR2 are KGHSH and LQKENI. The CDR3 contains 19 residues. This chain's CDR3 is CASSPLRTGSIVTKNIQYF. DNA of the CDR3: TGTGCCAGCTCACCATTGCGGACAGGGTCCATCGTGACCAAAAACATTCAGTACTTC.

V is TRBV7-2 and J is TRBJ2-2; no firm D call. The germline CDR1 and CDR2 sequences are SGHTA and FQGNSA. CDR3 length: 13 residues. With 6 bases removed from V and 2 bases from J, the gap between germline ends came to 7 bases. CDR3 sequence (DNA): TGTGCCAGCAGGGTGCGTAACACCGGGGAGCTGTTTTTT. Protein: CASRVRNTGELFF.

This clonotype was detected ten times or more. This chain joins TRBV4-2 and TRBJ1-6; 7 bases agree with TRBD1. Germline-derived CDR1 and CDR2 are LGHNA and YNFKEQ. This CDR3 region has 14 residues. Trimming cost V 4 bases and J 8 bases; bases outside gene matches: 5. The CDR3, as DNA: TGTGCCAGCAGCCCCGGACAGGAGGATTCACCCCTCCACTTT. Protein: CASSPGQEDSPLHF.

There are many counts of this clonotype. This rearrangement joins TRBV12-3 or TRBV12-4 to TRBJ1-1; TRBD1 is a possible D gene (6 bases). The germline V and J ends were trimmed by 6 bases and 0 bases, with 14 bases remaining between them. The CDR3 has 15 amino acids. The CDR3, as DNA: TGTGCCAGCAGCCCGGACAGCCGCATGAACACTGAAGCTTTCTTT. This sequence encodes CASSPDSRMNTEAFF.

This clonotype was picked up many times. The chain employs TRBV12-3 or TRBV12-4 and TRBJ2-7; D remains ambiguous. The CDR3 length is 12 residues. The V end lost 1 base, the J end lost 7 bases, and 8 bases lay between the germline ends. The CDR3 sequence is CASSLDRGEQYF. The CDR3, as DNA: TGTGCCAGCAGTTTAGACAGAGGAGAGCAGTACTTC.

This clonotype was detected ten times or more. For the CDR3, the DNA is TGTGCCAGCAGCCAAGATGGAGGGGGAAGGGGCAATGAGCAGTTCTTC. Translating gives CASSQDGGGRGNEQFF. The chain employs TRBV3-1 and TRBJ2-1; D may be TRBD1 or TRBD2 (6 bases each). CDR3 length: 16 residues. CDR1 is LGHDT and CDR2 is YNNKEL in the germline V gene (reference sequence). V was trimmed by 0 bases and J by 6 bases, leaving 15 bases between them.

This clonotype showed up just a few times. This chain uses TRBV4-1 with TRBJ2-3; D gene uncertain. CDR1 MGHRA and CDR2 YSYEKL come from the germline V gene. V gave up 0 bases and J gave up 6 bases, with 13 bases separating them. The CDR3 sequence is 15 residues long. The CDR3 is CASSQDVNVWDTQYF. CDR3 coding DNA: TGCGCCAGCAGCCAAGATGTAAATGTCTGGGATACGCAGTATTTT.

V and J are TRBV12-3 or TRBV12-4 and TRBJ1-5; maybe TRBD1 (6 bases). The CDR3 sequence is 14 residues long. V was shortened by 5 bases and J by 7 bases, with 15 bases between the two germline ends. The CDR3 loop reads CASSETGREQPQHF. The CDR3 nucleotides are TGTGCCAGCAGTGAAACAGGGAGGGAGCAGCCCCAGCATTTT.

The rearrangement uses TRBV5-1 and TRBJ1-1; 7 bases are shared with TRBD1. In germline, CDR1 is SGHRS, CDR2 YFSETQ. This CDR3 has 15 amino acids. V lost 3 bases, J lost 7 bases, and 12 bases stayed unmatched. The CDR3 DNA reads TGCGCCAGCAGCTCGGAGTATCCCGGGACAGTTGAAGCTTTCTTT. Translating it yields CASSSEYPGTVEAFF.

The rearrangement joins TRBV7-9 to TRBJ1-6; 7 bases align to TRBD1. The V gene's germline CDR1 is SEHNR and CDR2 FQNEAQ (reference sequence). CDR3 size: 15 residues. Trimming cost V 3 bases and J 7 bases; bases outside gene matches: 6. CDR3 nucleotides: TGTGCCAGCAGCTTCACAGGGGCGGGGAATTCACCCCTCCACTTT. Translating gives CASSFTGAGNSPLHF.

In this sample, this clonotype turned up a few times. The V and J genes are TRBV4-1 and TRBJ2-3; maybe TRBD1 (5 bases). Germline lookup yields CDR1 MGHRA and CDR2 YSYEKL. V lost 2 bases and J lost 0, with 6 bases in between. CDR3 size: 14 residues. Written as DNA, the CDR3 is TGCGCCAGCAGCCAACAGGGCAGCACAGATACGCAGTATTTT. Its protein product is CASSQQGSTDTQYF.

This clonotype was counted between two and nine times. The rearrangement uses TRBV29-1 and TRBJ2-3; possible D gene TRBD2, 5 bases. V was shortened by 4 bases and J by 4 bases, with 12 bases between the two germline ends. This CDR3 comprises 13 residues. Germline values: CDR1 SQVTM, CDR2 ANQGSEA. The CDR3 sequence is CSVGEQSADTQYF. As DNA, the CDR3 is TGCAGCGTTGGGGAGCAGTCGGCAGATACGCAGTATTTT.

The table lists this clonotype with a few counts. V is TRBV20-1 and J is TRBJ2-7; 8 bases agree with TRBD1. The V segment lost 6 bases and the J segment 5 bases; nucleotides outside the gene matches: 12. In germline, CDR1 is DFQATT, CDR2 SNEGSKA (reference sequence). The CDR3 loop spans 14 amino acids. In DNA, the CDR3 is TGCAGTGCGCCGGACAGGGTAGCGCTCGACGAGCAGTACTTC. Its translation: CSAPDRVALDEQYF.

This clonotype was seen ten or more times. The genes are TRBV5-1 and TRBJ1-6; possible D gene TRBD1, 5 bases. Trimming removed 2 bases from V and 8 bases from J, with 8 bases in between. CDR1 is SGHRS and CDR2 is YFSETQ in the germline V gene. The CDR3 consists of 13 residues. CDR3 nucleotide sequence: TGCGCCAGCAGCTTTAGGGGTGATTCACCCCTCCACTTT. This gives the protein CASSFRGDSPLHF. Using reference TRBV5-1 and TRBJ1-6 for the parts outside the CDR3, the full variable domain is KAGVTQTPRYLIKTRGQQVTLSCSPISGHRSVSWYQQTPGQGLQFLFEYFSETQRNKGNFPGRFSGRQFSNSRSEMNVSTLELGDSALYLCASSFRGDSPLHFGNGTRLTVT.

This clonotype came up a few times. This chain connects TRBV24-1 to TRBJ2-7; D possibly corresponds to TRBD2 (5 bases). This CDR3 contains 14 residues. Germline lookup yields CDR1 KGHDR and CDR2 SFDVKD. Trimming removed 4 bases at V and 7 bases at J, with 16 bases between. The DNA of the CDR3 is TGTGCCACCAGTGAGACACCCCACGGCGGGGAGCAGTACTTC. It is translated as CATSETPHGGEQYF.

CDR3 protein: CASSYLVGQGLPNTGELFF. Here the CDR3 DNA reads TGCGCCAGCAGTTACTTGGTGGGACAGGGGTTACCGAACACCGGGGAGCTGTTTTTT. V is TRBV5-1 and J is TRBJ2-2; 10 positions match TRBD1. V was pared by 5 bases and J by 0 bases, with 13 bases of the junction left unmatched. Germline V CDR1 and CDR2: SGHRS, YFSETQ. The CDR3 runs 19 residues.

This clonotype has ten or more counts. The chain employs TRBV7-9 and TRBJ1-6; D may be TRBD1 (5 bases). Germline V gene lookup returns CDR1 SEHNR and CDR2 FQNEAQ (reference sequence). Trimming removed 7 bases at V and 8 bases at J, with 18 bases between. The CDR3 loop spans 15 amino acids. The chain's CDR3 is CASTLQGLDDSPLHF. The CDR3 nucleotides are TGTGCCAGCACGCTTCAGGGACTCGATGATTCACCCCTCCACTTT.

At least ten counts were recorded for this clonotype. The gene calls are TRBV25-1 and TRBJ2-2; D is unclear. The CDR3 sequence is 13 residues long. Per the germline V gene, CDR1 is MGHDK and CDR2 is SYGVNS. V was clipped by 4 bases and J by 5 bases, with 8 bases between them. CDR3 region: CASSGWGTGELFF. DNA for the CDR3: TGTGCCAGCAGTGGGTGGGGTACCGGGGAGCTGTTTTTT.